This T cell receptor beta chain derives from a study of cytomegalovirus exposure and HLA in healthy donors. A note on this clone: Its antigen is still unknown.

This CDR3 has 16 amino acids. From germline, CDR1 is SGHRS and CDR2 YFSETQ. With V trimmed by 4 bases and J by 0 bases, 8 bases remained unmatched. Study-wide results and limits: In a later analysis, TCR beta V- and J-gene trimming was associated with a missense DCLRE1C variant. Diagnosis of cytomegalovirus status made by the classifier reportedly showed high specificity and sensitivity.

Primers included in the PCR were 60 Vbeta and 13 Jbeta primers. TCRdb's table, derived via immunoSEQ multiplex PCR, lists solely in-frame clones and lacks some. Of under 200,000 clones listed, roughly 83% were seen once; the top ten hold about 2.2%. The TCR comes from a woman between 45 and 65 years old in good health and CMV-seronegative. Sequenced: PBMCs. The chain is built from TRBV5-1 and TRBJ1-1, with 8 bases aligning to TRBD1. The chain's CDR3 is CASSPSGQGMNTEAFF. For the CDR3, the DNA is TGCGCCAGCAGCCCCTCAGGACAGGGAATGAACACTGAAGCTTTCTTT.